The entry that follows covers one T cell receptor beta chain sequence. As yet, its antigen is unknown. This sample is drawn from a study of T cells after posttransplantation cyclophosphamide. Whole-study results and caveats: Later post-transplant blood repertoires were often dominated by donor CD8+ memory clones. After PTCy, TRB diversity resembled that of CNI/methotrexate controls. Skin or GI-infiltrating T cells shared few TRB sequences with blood.

This table comes from immunoSEQ multiplex PCR, and its TCRdb copy is limited to in-frame clones, with some not included. The table records under 75,000 clones, 90% to 95% of them present only once. This related bone marrow graft donor gave peripheral blood on the day of marrow donation. Material for sequencing was PBMCs. The receptor was derived from a woman in her 30s in good health and a related stem cell transplant donor.

Here the CDR3 reads CASSVGAGGPNTEAFF. DNA of the CDR3: TGTGCCAGCAGCGTTGGGGCCGGGGGACCGAACACTGAAGCTTTCTTT. The chain has TRBV28 and TRBJ1-1; maybe TRBD1 (5 bases). Germline CDR1 reads MDHEN; CDR2 reads SYDVKM. V was shortened by 6 bases and J by 1 base, with 18 bases between the two germline ends. There are 16 residues in the CDR3.